Below, one T cell receptor beta chain is given with its context. J gave up 8 bases and V 4 bases, and 20 bases lay outside the gene matches. Germline loops: CDR1 SGHTA, CDR2 FQGNSA. This CDR3 contains 18 residues. Authors' processing steps: Estimated nucleated cell counts came from reference gene primer amplification. Assay used: immunoSEQ multiplex PCR; TCRdb lists only in-frame clones, some missing. The V and J calls and clone size come from that table; D and trimming were worked out from the DNA. The top ten hold about 4.9% of the sample, which has 200,000 or so clones, around four fifths seen once. This sample is part of a study of blood T cell repertoires in COVID-19.

This chain joins TRBV7-2 and TRBJ1-2; 9 bases fit TRBD1. The material sequenced was peripheral blood. This sequence was found in a woman in her twenties or thirties with acute or convalescent COVID-19. CDR3 loop: CASSSTGGALLRKIGYTF. In DNA, the CDR3 is TGTGCCAGCAGCTCCACAGGGGGCGCCTTACTAAGGAAGATCGGCTACACCTTC.